The TCR beta chain under discussion was sequenced for a study of prognosis after radiotherapy for stage I lung cancer. Across the whole study: No patient received concurrent therapy with stereotactic body radiotherapy.

From genomic DNA, TCR beta CDR3 was amplified by two-round multiplex PCR. Specific primers for each TRBV and TRBJ gene were what first-round PCR used. One entry per CDR3 protein results from TCRdb running MiXCR on the multiplex PCR reads. The data show tens of thousands of distinct CDR3 sequences, approximately 39% seen once. With 4 bases clipped from V and 8 bases from J, the junction kept 4 bases outside the gene matches. The CDR3 totals 15 residues. This clonotype appeared many times. The sequenced sample was PBMCs, obtained before or after stereotactic body radiation therapy (not recorded which). The J gene is TRBJ2-2, the V gene TRBV12-3 or TRBV12-4; 13 bases match TRBD2. The source of this sequence is a donor over 45 with non-small cell lung cancer. The CDR3 is CASSSWTSGRGELFF. The CDR3, as DNA: TGTGCCAGCAGTTCATGGACTAGCGGGAGAGGGGAGCTGTTTTTT.